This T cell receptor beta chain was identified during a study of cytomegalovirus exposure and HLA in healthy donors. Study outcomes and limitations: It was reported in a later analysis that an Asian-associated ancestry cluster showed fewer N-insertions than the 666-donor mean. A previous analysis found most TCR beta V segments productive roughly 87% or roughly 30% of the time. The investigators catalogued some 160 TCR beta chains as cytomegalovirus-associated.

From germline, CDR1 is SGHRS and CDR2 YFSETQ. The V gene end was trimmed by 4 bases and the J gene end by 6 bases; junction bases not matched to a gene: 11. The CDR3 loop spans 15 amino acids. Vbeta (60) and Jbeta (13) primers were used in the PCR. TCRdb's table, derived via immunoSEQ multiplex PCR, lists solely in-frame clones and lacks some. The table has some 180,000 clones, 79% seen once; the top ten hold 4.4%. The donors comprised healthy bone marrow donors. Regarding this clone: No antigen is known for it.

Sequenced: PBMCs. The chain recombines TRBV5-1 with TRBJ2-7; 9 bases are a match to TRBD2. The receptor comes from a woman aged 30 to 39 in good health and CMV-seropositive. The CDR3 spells CASSARASGTAEQYF. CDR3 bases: TGCGCCAGCAGCGCCCGGGCTAGCGGGACGGCCGAGCAGTACTTC.